These 21 T cell receptor beta chains share one sample of origin, sequenced in a study of HIV-infected patients and healthy controls. About 450 ng RNA was reverse transcribed with alpha and beta constant-region primers. Each of the alpha and beta chains got its own library through chain-specific third strand synthesis with indices. TCRdb re-derived calls from the 5' RACE reads in MiXCR, one entry per CDR3 protein. The table lists around 16,000 distinct CDR3 sequences, under 9.5% of them singletons. Whole blood was used without fractionation, so all unsorted peripheral T cells were included. Sequencing input: blood. These receptor sequences come from an adult in good health.

This clonotype is classed as medium-sized. The rearrangement uses TRBV11-3 and TRBJ1-1; the D is unclear. The CDR3 consists of 14 residues. Trimming left V 3 bases short and J 1 base short, with 9 bases between. From germline, CDR1 is SGHNT and CDR2 YENEEA. The CDR3 DNA is TGTGCCAGCAGCTTTTGGACCAGGAACACTGAAGCTTTCTTT. It specifies CASSFWTRNTEAFF.

By share, this clonotype counts as medium-sized (0.01 to 0.1%). This rearrangement joins TRBV18 to TRBJ1-5; unclear D gene. This CDR3 has 16 amino acids. The germline V gene has CDR1 KGHSH and CDR2 LQKENI. Trimming removed 6 bases at V and 4 bases at J, with 19 bases between. The CDR3 DNA sequence: TGTGCCAGCTCCCCTAATAGGGCATCCGGAAATCAGCCCCAGCATTTT. Its protein product is CASSPNRASGNQPQHF. Variable domain in full (rest from reference TRBV18 and TRBJ1-5): NAGVMQNPRHLVRRRGQEARLRCSPMKGHSHVYWYRQLPEEGLKFMVYLQKENIIDESGMPKERFSAEFPKEGPSILRIQQVVRGDSAAYFCASSPNRASGNQPQHFGDGTRLSIL.

This clonotype showed up many times. This chain connects TRBV6-5 to TRBJ2-7; D is possibly TRBD1 or TRBD2 (7 bases each). Trimming removed 4 bases at V and 3 bases at J, with 13 bases between. This CDR3 region has 14 residues. Germline V gene data show CDR1 as MNHEY and CDR2 as SVGAGI. The CDR3 DNA is TGTGCCAGCAGTTCCAGGGGGAGGGACTACGAGCAGTACTTC. It translates to CASSSRGRDYEQYF.

This clonotype was found many times. The chain couples TRBV20-1 to TRBJ2-3; possibly TRBD1 for D (5 bases). The CDR3 extends over 13 amino acids. Germline V lookup: CDR1 DFQATT, CDR2 SNEGSKA (reference sequence). The V end lost 5 bases, the J end lost 1 base, and 10 bases lay between the germline ends. The DNA of the CDR3 is TGCAGTGCTCCCTGGGGCGGCACAGATACGCAGTATTTT. Protein product: CSAPWGGTDTQYF.

CDR3 DNA sequence: TGTGCCAGCAGTCTAAGGGGGCAGGGTGGGGCCAACGTCCTGACTTTC. This codes for CASSLRGQGGANVLTF. This chain joins TRBV12-3 or TRBV12-4 and TRBJ2-6, with TRBD1 identical over 7 bases. Trimming cost V 5 bases and J 3 bases; bases outside gene matches: 7. The CDR3 extends over 16 amino acids.

The rearrangement links TRBV20-1 to TRBJ2-7, with D perhaps matching TRBD1 (6 bases). In germline, CDR1 is DFQATT, CDR2 SNEGSKA (reference sequence). Trimming removed 6 bases at V and 6 bases at J, with 18 bases between. The CDR3 extends over 13 amino acids. CDR3 sequence reads: CSADRDTLTEQYF. In DNA, the CDR3 is TGCAGTGCGGACCGGGACACCTTGACCGAGCAGTACTTC.

This clonotype has a count of ten or more. The chain uses TRBV5-1 and TRBJ1-3, with D unclear. Germline CDR1 SGHRS, CDR2 YFSETQ. The CDR3 runs 16 residues. V shed 0 bases and J shed 3 bases, with 13 bases lying between them. CDR3 bases: TGCGCCAGCAGCTTGGTTCCGTCGGGGAGTGGAAACACCATATATTTT. Translating gives CASSLVPSGSGNTIYF. Variable domain in full (rest from reference TRBV5-1 and TRBJ1-3): KAGVTQTPRYLIKTRGQQVTLSCSPISGHRSVSWYQQTPGQGLQFLFEYFSETQRNKGNFPGRFSGRQFSNSRSEMNVSTLELGDSALYLCASSLVPSGSGNTIYFGEGSWLTVV.

In its sample, this clonotype is medium-sized. The chain couples TRBV29-1 to TRBJ1-1; unclear D gene. CDR3 length: 13 amino acids. Germline loops: CDR1 SQVTM, CDR2 ANQGSEA. The V and J ends lost 4 bases and 5 bases respectively, with 14 bases between them. The CDR3: CSVVSFPATEAFF. CDR3 DNA sequence: TGCAGCGTTGTAAGTTTCCCGGCGACTGAAGCTTTCTTT.

Ten or more counts support this clonotype. This chain joins TRBV6-6 and TRBJ1-2; perhaps TRBD1 as D (6 bases). V was trimmed by 2 bases and J by 0 bases, leaving 10 bases between them. Germline CDR1 and CDR2: MNHNY and SVGAGI (reference sequence). This CDR3 is built from 15 residues. Here the CDR3 reads CASSYHGQPNYGYTF. CDR3 coding DNA: TGTGCCAGCAGTTACCACGGACAGCCTAACTATGGCTACACCTTC.

This clonotype was recorded many times. The chain combines TRBV11-2 with TRBJ1-1; the D is unclear. The germline V and J ends were trimmed by 2 bases and 4 bases, with 8 bases remaining between them. The CDR3 is made up of 13 amino acids. In germline, CDR1 is SGHAT, CDR2 FQNNGV. CDR3: CASSLQAGTEAFF. The DNA of the CDR3 is TGTGCCAGCAGCTTACAGGCGGGCACTGAAGCTTTCTTT.

This clonotype appeared many times. The CDR3 DNA sequence: TGCAGTGCCGCTCCGGGGACCACTGTGCGAGAGACCCAGTACTTC. Translation gives CSAAPGTTVRETQYF. V usage is TRBV20-1 and J usage is TRBJ2-5; D is perhaps TRBD1 or TRBD2 (5 bases each). Germline loops: CDR1 DFQATT, CDR2 SNEGSKA (reference sequence). Trimming removed 6 bases at V and 4 bases at J, with 21 bases between. The CDR3 has 15 amino acids.

This clonotype has at least ten counts. The chain uses TRBV19 and TRBJ2-3; 11 nucleotides match TRBD2. J gave up 0 bases and V 6 bases, and 11 bases lay outside the gene matches. CDR3 length: 18 residues. The V gene's germline CDR1 is LNHDA and CDR2 SQIVND (reference sequence). The CDR3 DNA is TGTGCCAGTAGCCCGGGACTAGCGGAGCACCCTAGCACAGATACGCAGTATTTT. Its protein is CASSPGLAEHPSTDTQYF.

The sample holds many counts of this clonotype. This chain uses TRBV2 with TRBJ2-7; perhaps TRBD1 as D (6 bases). Trimming stripped 5 bases from V and 10 bases from J, with 18 bases between. There are 13 residues in the CDR3. Germline CDR1 SNHLY, CDR2 FYNNEI. The CDR3 DNA follows: TGTGCCAGCAGTTACAACCAGTACAGGGATCAGTACGTC. This translates into CASSYNQYRDQYV.

Judged by abundance, this clonotype is medium-sized. The CDR3 sequence: CATSDSGVGTEAFF. In DNA, the CDR3 is TGTGCCACCAGTGACTCAGGAGTAGGCACTGAAGCTTTCTTT. The V call is TRBV24-1, the J call TRBJ1-1, with D unresolved. Germline V gene lookup returns CDR1 KGHDR and CDR2 SFDVKD. The CDR3 covers 14 residues. The germline V and J ends were trimmed by 4 bases and 4 bases, with 12 bases remaining between them.

V usage is TRBV27 and J usage is TRBJ2-3, with D unclear. This CDR3 is 15 amino acids long. The germline gives CDR1 MNHEY, CDR2 SMNVEV (reference sequence). V was clipped by 2 bases and J by 1 base, with 10 bases between them. CDR3 sequence reads: CASSLLDGGTDTQYF. The CDR3 DNA sequence: TGTGCCAGCAGTTTACTAGACGGAGGCACAGATACGCAGTATTTT.

In this sample, this clonotype turned up many times. V usage is TRBV30 and J usage is TRBJ1-2; 7 positions match TRBD1. CDR3 size: 17 residues. With V trimmed by 0 bases and J by 6 bases, 16 bases remained unmatched. CDR1 GTSNPN and CDR2 SVGIG come from the germline V gene (reference sequence). CDR3 amino acids: CAWSVLPDRVGRNGYTF. CDR3 sequence (DNA): TGTGCCTGGAGTGTATTACCTGACAGGGTTGGTAGAAATGGCTACACCTTC.

This clonotype was observed once. V is TRBV11-2 and J is TRBJ2-6; possibly TRBD1 for D (5 bases). This CDR3 is built from 19 residues. The germline V gene has CDR1 SGHAT and CDR2 FQNNGV. Trimming stripped 5 bases from V and 1 base from J, with 21 bases between. The CDR3 region is CASSPIRGTGPSGANVLTF. The CDR3 region has the DNA TGTGCCAGCAGCCCTATCCGCGGAACAGGACCTTCTGGGGCCAACGTCCTGACTTTC.

CDR3 in amino acids: CASIVPGLEPYNEQFF. CDR3 in DNA: TGTGCCAGCATAGTCCCGGGGCTCGAACCCTACAATGAGCAGTTCTTC. The chain combines TRBV12-3 or TRBV12-4 with TRBJ2-1, with D tentatively TRBD1 or TRBD2 (5 bases each). This CDR3 has 16 amino acids. With 7 bases removed from V and 2 bases from J, the gap between germline ends came to 18 bases.

This clonotype appeared a few times. CDR3 nucleotide sequence: TGCAGCGTTGTTGGGGCAGCGAACACCGGGGAGCTGTTTTTT. It codes for CSVVGAANTGELFF. The chain combines TRBV29-1 with TRBJ2-2, with TRBD1 as a possible D gene (5 bases). V lost 4 bases and J lost 0, with 9 bases in between. From germline, CDR1 is SQVTM and CDR2 ANQGSEA. CDR3 length: 14 residues.

This clonotype has at least ten counts. This chain links TRBV20-1 with TRBJ1-1, with D possibly TRBD1 on 5 matching bases. Germline CDR1 reads DFQATT; CDR2 reads SNEGSKA (reference sequence). The germline V and J ends were trimmed by 5 bases and 2 bases, with 9 bases remaining between them. CDR3 length: 12 residues. CDR3 sequence: CSAFRENTEAFF. CDR3 sequence (DNA): TGCAGTGCTTTCAGGGAAAACACTGAAGCTTTCTTT.

This clonotype was counted at least ten times. The V gene is TRBV7-6, the J gene TRBJ2-3; TRBD1 or TRBD2 may be the D gene (5 bases each). CDR1 is SGHVS and CDR2 is FNYEAQ in the germline V gene. V lost 4 bases to trimming and J lost 0 bases, with 14 bases between them. The CDR3 contains 16 residues. The CDR3 DNA sequence: TGTGCCAGCAGCTCCAATCCGGGACCGAGCACAGATACGCAGTATTTT. This gives the protein CASSSNPGPSTDTQYF.